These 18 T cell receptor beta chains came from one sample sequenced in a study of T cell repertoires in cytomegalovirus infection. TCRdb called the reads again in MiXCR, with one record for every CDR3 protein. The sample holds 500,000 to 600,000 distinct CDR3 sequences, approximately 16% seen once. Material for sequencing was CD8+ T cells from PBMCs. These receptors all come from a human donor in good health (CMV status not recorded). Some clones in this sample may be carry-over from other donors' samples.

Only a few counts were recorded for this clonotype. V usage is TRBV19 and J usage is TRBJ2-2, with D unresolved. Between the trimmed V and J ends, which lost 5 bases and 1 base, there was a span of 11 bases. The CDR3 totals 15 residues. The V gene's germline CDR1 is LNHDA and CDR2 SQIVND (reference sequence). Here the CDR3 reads CASSLAFQNTGELFF. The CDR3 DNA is TGTGCCAGTAGTTTGGCTTTCCAGAACACCGGGGAGCTGTTTTTT.

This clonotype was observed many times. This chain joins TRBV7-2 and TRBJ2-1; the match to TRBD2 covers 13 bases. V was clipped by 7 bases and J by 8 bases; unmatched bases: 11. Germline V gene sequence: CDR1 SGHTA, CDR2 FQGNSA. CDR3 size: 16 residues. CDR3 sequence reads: CASKLAGGPPSHEQFF. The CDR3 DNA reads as TGTGCCAGCAAACTAGCGGGAGGGCCTCCTAGCCATGAGCAGTTCTTC.

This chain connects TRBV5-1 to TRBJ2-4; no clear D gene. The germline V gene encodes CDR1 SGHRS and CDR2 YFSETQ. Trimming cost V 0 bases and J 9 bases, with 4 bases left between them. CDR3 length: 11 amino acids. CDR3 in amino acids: CASSLGAIQYF. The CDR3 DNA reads TGCGCCAGCAGCTTGGGGGCCATTCAGTACTTC.

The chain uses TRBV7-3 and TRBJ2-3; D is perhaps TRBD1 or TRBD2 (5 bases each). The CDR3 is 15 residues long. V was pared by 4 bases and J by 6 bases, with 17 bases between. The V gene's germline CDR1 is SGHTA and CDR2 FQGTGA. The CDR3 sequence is CASSSGTASIDTQYF. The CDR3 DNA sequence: TGTGCCAGCAGCTCCGGGACGGCGAGCATCGATACGCAGTATTTT.

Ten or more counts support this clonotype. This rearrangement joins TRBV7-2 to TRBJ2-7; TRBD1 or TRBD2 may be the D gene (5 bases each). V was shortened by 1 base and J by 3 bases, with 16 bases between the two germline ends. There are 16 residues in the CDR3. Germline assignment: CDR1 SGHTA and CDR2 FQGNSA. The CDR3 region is CASSLGWGPRDYEQYF. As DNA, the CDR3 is TGTGCCAGCAGCTTAGGTTGGGGACCGAGGGACTACGAGCAGTACTTC.

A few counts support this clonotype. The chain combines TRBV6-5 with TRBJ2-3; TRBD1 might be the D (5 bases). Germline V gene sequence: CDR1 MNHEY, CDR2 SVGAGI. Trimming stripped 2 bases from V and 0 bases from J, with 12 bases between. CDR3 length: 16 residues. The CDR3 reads CASSYRGSLSTDTQYF. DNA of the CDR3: TGTGCCAGCAGTTACAGGGGCAGTCTAAGCACAGATACGCAGTATTTT.

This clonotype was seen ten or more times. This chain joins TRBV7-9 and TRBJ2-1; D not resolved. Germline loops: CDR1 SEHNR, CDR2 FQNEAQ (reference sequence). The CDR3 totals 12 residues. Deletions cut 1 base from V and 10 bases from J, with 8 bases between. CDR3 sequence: CASSLDRSEQFF. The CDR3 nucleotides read TGTGCCAGCAGCTTAGACCGCAGCGAGCAGTTCTTC.

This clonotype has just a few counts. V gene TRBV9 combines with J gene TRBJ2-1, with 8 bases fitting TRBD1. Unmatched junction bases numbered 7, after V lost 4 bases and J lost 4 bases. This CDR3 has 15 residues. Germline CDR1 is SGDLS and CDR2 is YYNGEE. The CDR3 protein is CASSPQGEKYNEQFF. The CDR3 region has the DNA TGTGCCAGCAGCCCACAGGGGGAGAAGTACAATGAGCAGTTCTTC.

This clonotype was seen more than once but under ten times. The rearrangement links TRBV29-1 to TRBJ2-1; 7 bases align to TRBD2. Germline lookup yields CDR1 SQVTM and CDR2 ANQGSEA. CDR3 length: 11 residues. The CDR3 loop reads CSSRGYNEQFF. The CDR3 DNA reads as TGCAGTTCGCGGGGGTACAATGAGCAGTTCTTC.

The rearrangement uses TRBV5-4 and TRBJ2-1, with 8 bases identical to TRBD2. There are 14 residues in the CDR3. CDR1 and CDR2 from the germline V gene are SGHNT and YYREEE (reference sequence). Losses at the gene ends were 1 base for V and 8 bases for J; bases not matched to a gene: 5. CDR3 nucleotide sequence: TGTGCCAGCAGCTTGCCACTAGCGGTACATGAGCAGTTCTTC. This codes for CASSLPLAVHEQFF. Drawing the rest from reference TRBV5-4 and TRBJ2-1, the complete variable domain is ETGVTQSPTHLIKTRGQQVTLRCSSQSGHNTVSWYQQALGQGPQFIFQYYREEENGRGNFPPRFSGLQFPNYSSELNVNALELDDSALYLCASSLPLAVHEQFFGPGTRLTVL.

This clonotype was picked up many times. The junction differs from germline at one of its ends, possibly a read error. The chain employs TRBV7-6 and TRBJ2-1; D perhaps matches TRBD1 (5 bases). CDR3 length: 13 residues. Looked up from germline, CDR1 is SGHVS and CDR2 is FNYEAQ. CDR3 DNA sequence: TGTGCCAGCAGCACCCGGGTGGACAACGAGCAGTTCTTC. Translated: CASSTRVDNEQFF. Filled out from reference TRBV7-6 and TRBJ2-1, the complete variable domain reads GAGVSQSPRYKVTKRGQDVALRCDPISGHVSLYWYRQALGQGPEFLTYFNYEAQQDKSGLPNDRFSAERPEGSISTLTIQRTEQRDSAMYRCASSTRVDNEQFFGPGTRLTVL.

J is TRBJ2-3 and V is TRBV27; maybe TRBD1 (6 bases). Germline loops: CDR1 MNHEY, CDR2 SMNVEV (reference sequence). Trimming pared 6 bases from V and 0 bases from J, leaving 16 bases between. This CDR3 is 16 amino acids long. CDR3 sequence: CASSLHRVTSTDTQYF. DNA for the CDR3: TGTGCCAGCAGCCTACACAGGGTAACTAGCACAGATACGCAGTATTTT.

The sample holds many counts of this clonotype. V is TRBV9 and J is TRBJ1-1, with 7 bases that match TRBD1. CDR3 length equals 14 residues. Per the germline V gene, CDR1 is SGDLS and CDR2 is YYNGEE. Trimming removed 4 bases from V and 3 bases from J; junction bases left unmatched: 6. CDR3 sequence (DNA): TGTGCCAGCAGCAAAAGACAGGGACACACTGAAGCTTTCTTT. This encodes CASSKRQGHTEAFF.

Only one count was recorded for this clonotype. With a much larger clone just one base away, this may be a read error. The CDR3 region has the DNA TGCGCCAGCAGCCAATGCGGGAGGGGTGAGCAGTTCTTC. Translation gives CASSQCGRGEQFF. The V call is TRBV4-3, the J call TRBJ2-1; 9 positions agree with TRBD2. Trimming cost V 2 bases and J 9 bases; bases outside gene matches: 2. The CDR3 spans 13 residues. From germline, CDR1 is LGHNA and CDR2 YSLEER.

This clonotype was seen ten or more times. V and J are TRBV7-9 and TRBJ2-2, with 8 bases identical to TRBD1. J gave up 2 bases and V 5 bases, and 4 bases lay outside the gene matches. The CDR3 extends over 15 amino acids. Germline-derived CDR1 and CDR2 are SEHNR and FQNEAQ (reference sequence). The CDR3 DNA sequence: TGTGCCAGCAGCGCCGGGACAGGAAACACCGGGGAGCTGTTTTTT. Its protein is CASSAGTGNTGELFF.

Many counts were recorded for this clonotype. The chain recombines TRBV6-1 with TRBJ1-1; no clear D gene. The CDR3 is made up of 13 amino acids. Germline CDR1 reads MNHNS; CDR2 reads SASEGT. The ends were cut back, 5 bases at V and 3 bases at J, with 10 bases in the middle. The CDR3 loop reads CASSLGRHTEAFF. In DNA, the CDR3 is TGTGCCAGCAGTTTGGGGAGACACACTGAAGCTTTCTTT.

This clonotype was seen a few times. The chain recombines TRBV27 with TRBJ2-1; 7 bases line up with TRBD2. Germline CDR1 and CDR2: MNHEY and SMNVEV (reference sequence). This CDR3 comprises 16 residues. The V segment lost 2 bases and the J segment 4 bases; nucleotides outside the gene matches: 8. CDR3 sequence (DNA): TGTGCCAGCAGTTTAATGTGGGGGGAGGGATACAATGAGCAGTTCTTC. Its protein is CASSLMWGEGYNEQFF.

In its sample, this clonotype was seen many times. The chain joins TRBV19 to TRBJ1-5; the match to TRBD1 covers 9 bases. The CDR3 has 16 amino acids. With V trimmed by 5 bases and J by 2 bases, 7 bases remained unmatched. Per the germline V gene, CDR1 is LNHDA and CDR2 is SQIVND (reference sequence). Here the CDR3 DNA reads TGTGCCAGTAGTCGCATCCGGGACAGGGGCAATCAGCCCCAGCATTTT. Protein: CASSRIRDRGNQPQHF.